The clone carrying this TCR beta chain was recorded a few times. TCRdb fed the RACE reads into MiXCR, producing one record per CDR3 protein. The sample lists around 80,000 distinct CDR3 sequences; less than 8.5% were seen once. The data were taken from a study of human T cells and chemical hapten exposure. CDR3 size: 17 residues. Germline values: CDR1 SEHNR, CDR2 FQNEAQ (reference sequence). Trimming removed 4 bases at V and 3 bases at J, with 20 bases between. The time point is: patch test 2, 6 weeks after DPC sensitization. Treatment noted: therapeutic diphenylcyclopropenone sensitization with weekly scalp DPC.

The sequence was collected from a woman in her thirties with alopecia areata. Some clones in this sample may be carry-over from other donors' samples. The material sequenced was whole blood, taken in connection with sensitization to the hapten diphenylcyclopropenone (DPC). This sequence joins TRBV7-9 and TRBJ2-3, with D perhaps TRBD1 (5 bases). This CDR3 is CASSSLEGVSPTDTQYF. CDR3 coding DNA: TGTGCCAGCAGCTCCCTGGAAGGGGTCTCCCCTACAGATACGCAGTATTTT.